The T cell receptor beta chain under discussion was sequenced for a study of shared clonotypes between healthy human individuals (dated by TCRdb to the early 2020s). Background for the entire study: Three men and a couple of women, aged 18 to 49 years, made up the cohort. Per donor, three plates each were used for CD4 naive and CD4 memory, two for CD8 naive, and one for CD8 memory. To estimate repertoire size and how much clonotypes are shared between individuals, the study performed deep sequencing of blood TCR repertoires from a handful of healthy adults. Different laboratories and diverse techniques were used to prepare libraries and sequence TCR repertoires, to increase sequencing depth and limit assay-specific biases. Per donor, leukapheresis produced somewhere between about 0.9 and 9 billion PBMCs.

Using the deep immunoSEQ assay, multiplex PCR amplified TCR CDR3 regions from genomic DNA. For each cell subset, the extracted genomic DNA was distributed evenly across all wells of several immunoSEQ 96-well plates, and each plate served as one replicate. For sorted subsets, roughly 200 ng of genomic DNA, equivalent to 30,000 or so T cell genomes, went into each replicate PCR. The purified libraries were quantified using a Qubit 3.0 fluorometer, sized with a Bioanalyzer 2100, and then quantified again using the KAPA Library Quantification kit. Every immunoSEQ 96-well plate was sequenced on a separate single-read 150-cycle Illumina NextSeq 550 flow cell. The original methods were these. Because the immunoSEQ output held only junctional sequences and lacked quality scores, the filtering could not match the filtering applied to full-length reads. To assign V/J genes and CDR3, sequences were annotated using PyIR, a Python wrapper for IgBLAST v1.9, with IMGT germline references. Any read was removed if the V/J assignment was weak (E-value above 1e-6), the CDR3 was missing, or the read contained stop codons, out-of-frame junctions, or ambiguous translated residues. V3J clonotypes were defined as sequences sharing an identical inferred V gene, J gene, and CDR3 amino acid sequence. To compute the percentage overlap between repertoires, the number of shared unique clonotypes was divided by the size of the smaller repertoire. Repertoire richness was assessed with RTK rarefaction, the Chao1 estimator, and Recon v2.1 estimates of unobserved clonotypes. OLGA was used to compute generation probabilities for all TCRbeta clonotypes that the gDNA method yielded from a handful of donors. TCRdb took over this immuneACCESS table, retaining in-frame rearrangements with V and J assigned. Such tables are incomplete; in checked studies, under half of the missing clones stem from an unresolved V gene, and the remainder is unexplained. V and J calls and clone size are as listed in that table; D and trimming were resolved from the DNA. The sample includes hundreds of thousands of clones, with around 97% observed a single time. Around 0.06% of the sample comes from the top ten.

The donors were healthy, HIV-negative adults with no recently reported acute infections or vaccinations. Every donor was a Caucasian adult residing in Nashville, Tennessee, USA. CD4+ T cells were enriched by magnetic negative selection, after which naive cells were positively selected on CD45RA and the negative fraction was taken as the memory subset. After blood collection by leukapheresis, PBMCs were isolated using Ficoll-Histopaque density gradient centrifugation and then cryopreserved in the vapor phase of liquid nitrogen. Purity and quantity of every magnetically sorted T cell population were checked by analytical flow cytometry. Genomic DNA was isolated from every sorted fraction and measured by UV absorbance on a Nanodrop 2000c. The CDR3 runs 17 amino acids, cysteine and phenylalanine included. The entry retains the CDR3 DNA only, 51 bases that are in frame from base 1. Trimming takes 2 bases from V and 6 bases from J, and the germline ends sit 24 bases apart. CDR1 and CDR2, per the germline V gene (reference sequence), are GTSNPN and SVGIG.

On this clone: This receptor's antigen is unknown. Base-call qualities are not available, and no considerably larger clone is one nucleotide away.

Points the paper makes about the study in general: The genetic and exposure-history diversity represented was limited by the small number of donors. When a few donors were compared, the shared fraction of clonotypes was 5% to 6.5% for naive CD4, around 3.5% for naive CD8, 2.3% for memory CD4, and 0.35% to 0.5% for memory CD8. Estimated clonotype richness was generally larger for naive than for memory subsets. Only blood was sampled, and tissue TCR repertoires likely differ from those in blood. Pairwise subsampling indicated that sequencing depth was expected to affect the degree of clonotype sharing among donors. Compared with non-shared clonotypes, clonotypes shared by all four sorted-subset donors had higher generation probabilities. Even with the large sequencing depth, rarefaction of the sorted-subset datasets indicated that sequencing was incomplete.

The chain is assembled from TRBV30 and TRBJ2-3, with TRBD2 tentatively as D gene (5 bases match). The receptor was isolated from a woman aged 25 to 39 in good health. The specimen sequenced was naive CD4+ T cells sorted from blood. Reading the label with the study, this specimen's cell subset or site is: CD45RA+ positively selected. The CDR3 here reads CAWSLGSRARGGDTQYF. The sequence in DNA is TGTGCCTGGAGTCTAGGTAGTCGGGCCCGGGGTGGGGATACGCAGTATTTT.